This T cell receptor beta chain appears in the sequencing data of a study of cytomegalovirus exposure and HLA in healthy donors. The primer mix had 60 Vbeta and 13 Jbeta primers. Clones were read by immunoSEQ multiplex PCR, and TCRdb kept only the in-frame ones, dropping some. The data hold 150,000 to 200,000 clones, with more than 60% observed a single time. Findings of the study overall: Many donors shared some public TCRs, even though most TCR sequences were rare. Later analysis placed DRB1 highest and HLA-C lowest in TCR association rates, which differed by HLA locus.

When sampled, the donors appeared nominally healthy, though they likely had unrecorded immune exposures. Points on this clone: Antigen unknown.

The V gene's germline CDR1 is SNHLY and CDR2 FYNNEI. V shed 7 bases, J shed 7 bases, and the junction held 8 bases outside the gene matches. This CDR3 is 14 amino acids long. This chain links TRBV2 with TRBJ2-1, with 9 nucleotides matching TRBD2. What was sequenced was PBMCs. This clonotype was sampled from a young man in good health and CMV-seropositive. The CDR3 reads CASKREAFANEQFF. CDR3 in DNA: TGTGCCAGCAAGCGGGAGGCGTTTGCTAATGAGCAGTTCTTC.